Listed here are 16 T cell receptor beta chains from one sample, sequenced in a study of naive and memory T cell subsets (dated by TCRdb to 2016 to 2017). The library came from UMI-ligation and nested PCR. The listed sequencing device is Illumina MiSeq. To cover both TRBC1 and TRBC2, the beta constant-region primer consisted of an equimolar mix of two oligonucleotides. The ligated cDNA went through four rounds of PCR with nested alpha and beta constant-region primers together with the SP2 primer. TCRdb passed the public sequencing reads through fastp at Q25 and MiXCR, retaining productive beta sequences. Rows are combined by CDR3 protein, so each entry shows the most common genes and DNA. The sample contains tens of thousands of distinct CDR3 sequences, 9% of them found a single time. The leading ten clones occupy 1.2% of the sample. Material: naive CD8+ T cells from blood. The sample's cell subset or site, from its label and the paper: naive T cells, CD45RA high CD27+. These receptors were collected from a human donor in good health.

This rearrangement joins TRBV6-2 or TRBV6-3 to TRBJ2-1, with 9 bases fitting TRBD2. The germline V gene has CDR1 MNHEY and CDR2 SVGEGT. The CDR3 runs to 15 residues. V was pared by 6 bases and J by 3 bases, with 6 bases of the junction left unmatched. CDR3 sequence: CASSFSGSRYNEQFF. In nucleotides, the CDR3 is TGTGCCAGCAGCTTTAGCGGGAGCCGCTACAATGAGCAGTTCTTC.

This clonotype was seen at least ten times. The chain combines TRBV10-1 with TRBJ2-2; no reliable D call. The V and J ends lost 2 bases and 4 bases respectively, with 8 bases between them. The germline V gene has CDR1 WNHNN and CDR2 SYGVQD (reference sequence). The CDR3 covers 14 residues. Here the CDR3 DNA reads TGCGCCAGCAGTGAGGACATACCCACCGGGGAGCTGTTTTTT. It specifies CASSEDIPTGELFF.

The sample holds many counts of this clonotype. The chain has TRBV4-3 and TRBJ2-3; maybe TRBD2 (5 bases). Trimming shortened V by 4 bases and J by 6 bases, and 11 bases separated the two germline ends. The V gene's germline CDR1 is LGHNA and CDR2 YSLEER. This CDR3 has 13 residues. The CDR3 reads CASSPKAEDTQYF. CDR3 bases: TGCGCCAGCAGCCCTAAAGCGGAGGATACGCAGTATTTT.

The genes are TRBV28 and TRBJ1-3; D possibly corresponds to TRBD1 (5 bases). Germline CDR1 and CDR2: MDHEN and SYDVKM. V lost 5 bases to trimming and J lost 2 bases, with 16 bases between them. The CDR3 contains 16 residues. As DNA, the CDR3 is TGTGCCAGCAGTCAGGGCGGGCAGTGGCCTGGAAACACCATATATTTT. Protein product: CASSQGGQWPGNTIYF. The whole variable domain, filled in from reference TRBV28 and TRBJ1-3, reads DVKVTQSSRYLVKRTGEKVFLECVQDMDHENMFWYRQDPGLGLRLIYFSYDVKMKEKGDIPEGYSVSREKKERFSLILESASTNQTSMYLCASSQGGQWPGNTIYFGEGSWLTVV.

This clonotype was detected a few times. The chain employs TRBV6-1 and TRBJ1-2, with TRBD1 matching 10 bases. V lost 3 bases to trimming and J lost 3 bases; unmatched junction nucleotides: 1. The CDR3 loop spans 14 amino acids. Germline loops: CDR1 MNHNS, CDR2 SASEGT. The CDR3 region has the DNA TGTGCCAGCAGTGAGACAGGGGGCTACTATGGCTACACCTTC. This codes for CASSETGGYYGYTF.

The table lists this clonotype with a few counts. J is TRBJ2-1 and V is TRBV4-3; no firm D call. CDR3 length equals 14 residues. V shed 0 bases and J shed 8 bases, with 11 bases lying between them. The V gene's germline CDR1 is LGHNA and CDR2 YSLEER. This CDR3 reads CASSQDPVTDEQFF. Written as DNA, the CDR3 is TGCGCCAGCAGCCAAGATCCCGTCACCGATGAGCAGTTCTTC.

There are a few counts of this clonotype. The J gene is TRBJ2-4, the V gene TRBV20-1; 8 positions agree with TRBD1. CDR3 length: 15 residues. Germline loops: CDR1 DFQATT, CDR2 SNEGSKA (reference sequence). The trim removed 0 bases at V and 0 bases at J, leaving 1 base unmatched. The CDR3 DNA reads TGCAGTGCTAGAGACAGGGGGCTAGCCAAAAACATTCAGTACTTC. Its translation: CSARDRGLAKNIQYF.

The gene calls are TRBV13 and TRBJ2-7; tentative D call: TRBD1 (6 bases). CDR1 PRHDT and CDR2 FYEKMQ come from the germline V gene (reference sequence). Trimming took off 5 bases at V and 6 bases at J, with 11 bases between the two ends. This CDR3 comprises 12 residues. The CDR3 spells CASSLSGVEQYF. In nucleotides, the CDR3 is TGTGCCAGCAGCCTTTCAGGGGTCGAGCAGTACTTC.

This clonotype was counted between two and nine times. The chain joins TRBV15 to TRBJ1-5; TRBD1 matches 10 bases. Trimming removed 1 base from V and 6 bases from J; junction bases left unmatched: 6. The germline V gene has CDR1 LNHNV and CDR2 YYDKDF (reference sequence). This CDR3 has 16 amino acids. The CDR3 DNA follows: TGTGCCACCAGCAGAGCGGGACAGGGGATCGGTCAGCCCCAGCATTTT. Residues: CATSRAGQGIGQPQHF.

Only a few counts were recorded for this clonotype. The chain uses TRBV6-2 or TRBV6-3 and TRBJ2-3; tentatively, D is TRBD2 (5 bases). Germline V gene lookup returns CDR1 MNHEY and CDR2 SVGEGT. The CDR3 runs to 15 residues. With 3 bases removed from V and 3 bases from J, the gap between germline ends came to 13 bases. CDR3 DNA: TGTGCCAGCAGTTATCCGGGATCCACTACAGATACGCAGTATTTT. Amino acid sequence: CASSYPGSTTDTQYF.

In this sample, this clonotype turned up a few times. The chain couples TRBV25-1 to TRBJ2-7; D gene unclear. There are 10 residues in the CDR3. Deletions cut 8 bases from V and 3 bases from J, with 5 bases between. Germline-derived CDR1 and CDR2 are MGHDK and SYGVNS. The CDR3 bases are TGTGCCAGCTTTCACTACGAGCAGTACTTC. Its protein is CASFHYEQYF.

This clonotype was counted between two and nine times. The chain joins TRBV12-5 to TRBJ1-1; D unresolved. CDR1 and CDR2 (germline): LGHNT, FRNRAP. The CDR3 runs 11 residues. The germline V and J ends were trimmed by 6 bases and 11 bases, with 13 bases remaining between them. The CDR3 region has the DNA TGTGCTAGTGGCCGTTCCCAGCCCGCTTTCTTT. Translation: CASGRSQPAFF.

This clonotype was counted many times. One end of the junction varies from germline; a read error may be responsible. The chain carries TRBV29-1 and TRBJ1-1; D is possibly TRBD1 (6 bases). The CDR3 covers 8 residues. Looked up from germline, CDR1 is SQVTM and CDR2 is ANQGSEA. The CDR3, as DNA: TGCAGCGTTGTTGGGGGGCTCTTT. Its protein product is CSVVGGLF.

The table lists this clonotype with a few counts. The chain links TRBV4-2 to TRBJ2-7; D perhaps matches TRBD1 (5 bases). V was cut by 6 bases and J by 9 bases, with 36 bases left in between. This CDR3 has 19 amino acids. Germline assignment: CDR1 LGHNA and CDR2 YNFKEQ. CDR3 loop: CASSPPQGRWLRLTTGQYF. The DNA for the CDR3 is TGTGCCAGCAGTCCCCCCCAGGGCAGATGGCTCCGCCTTACGACCGGGCAGTACTTC.

About this clonotype: A read error may be the cause here, since a much bigger clone is one base away. The genes are TRBV29-1 and TRBJ2-1; possibly TRBD1 for D (6 bases). Trimming stripped 2 bases from V and 6 bases from J, with 8 bases between. The germline gives CDR1 SQVTM, CDR2 ANQGSEA. The CDR3 has 12 amino acids. The CDR3: CSVESGVNEQFF. Here the CDR3 DNA reads TGCAGCGTTGAATCAGGGGTCAATGAGCAGTTCTTC.

This clonotype was seen at least ten times. The rearrangement uses TRBV4-1 and TRBJ2-5, with 7 bases identical to TRBD2. This CDR3 region has 15 residues. The germline V gene encodes CDR1 MGHRA and CDR2 YSYEKL. V lost 0 bases, J lost 5 bases, and 6 bases stayed unmatched. The CDR3 protein is CASSQEGTGGETQYF. CDR3 sequence (DNA): TGCGCCAGCAGCCAAGAAGGGACCGGGGGGGAGACCCAGTACTTC.